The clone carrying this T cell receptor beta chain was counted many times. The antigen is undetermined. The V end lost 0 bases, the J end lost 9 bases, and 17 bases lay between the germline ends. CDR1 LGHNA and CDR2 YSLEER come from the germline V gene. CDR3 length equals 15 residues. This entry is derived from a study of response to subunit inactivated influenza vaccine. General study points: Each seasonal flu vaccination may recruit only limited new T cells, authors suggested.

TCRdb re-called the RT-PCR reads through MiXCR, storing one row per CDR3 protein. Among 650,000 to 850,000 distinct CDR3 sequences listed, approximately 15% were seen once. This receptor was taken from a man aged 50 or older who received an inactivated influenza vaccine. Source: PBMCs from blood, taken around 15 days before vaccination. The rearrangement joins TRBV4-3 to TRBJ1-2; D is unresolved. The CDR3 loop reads CASSQEGGRTHSYTF. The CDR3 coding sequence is TGCGCCAGCAGCCAAGAAGGCGGCAGGACCCATAGCTACACCTTC.